This T cell receptor (beta chain) was recorded in a study of T cells after posttransplantation cyclophosphamide. Study-wide results and caveats: Skin or GI-infiltrating T cells shared few TRB sequences with blood.

Cyclophosphamide on days +3 and +4 followed busulfan-fludarabine conditioning and a marrow graft. Profiling relied on immunoSEQ multiplex PCR, and the TCRdb table lists in-frame clones only, not all of them. The data show around 26,000 clones, none appearing only once, with about 1.8% held by the ten largest. This clone was seen at least ten times. What it binds is not known. Germline V gives CDR1 SGHNT, CDR2 YYREEE (reference sequence). The CDR3 covers 15 residues. V lost 4 bases, J lost 5 bases, and 4 bases stayed unmatched. The V call is TRBV5-4, the J call TRBJ2-2; TRBD2 aligns across 11 bases. The specimen was PBMCs, collected after allogeneic stem cell transplant with posttransplant cyclophosphamide. This clonotype was sampled from a male patient aged 18 to 29 who received an allogeneic stem cell transplant from a related donor, was CMV-positive, and had no GVHD. The T cells may come from the graft donor. CDR3 region: CASSSGTSGTGELFF. In DNA form, the CDR3 reads TGTGCCAGCAGCAGCGGGACTAGCGGAACCGGGGAGCTGTTTTTT.